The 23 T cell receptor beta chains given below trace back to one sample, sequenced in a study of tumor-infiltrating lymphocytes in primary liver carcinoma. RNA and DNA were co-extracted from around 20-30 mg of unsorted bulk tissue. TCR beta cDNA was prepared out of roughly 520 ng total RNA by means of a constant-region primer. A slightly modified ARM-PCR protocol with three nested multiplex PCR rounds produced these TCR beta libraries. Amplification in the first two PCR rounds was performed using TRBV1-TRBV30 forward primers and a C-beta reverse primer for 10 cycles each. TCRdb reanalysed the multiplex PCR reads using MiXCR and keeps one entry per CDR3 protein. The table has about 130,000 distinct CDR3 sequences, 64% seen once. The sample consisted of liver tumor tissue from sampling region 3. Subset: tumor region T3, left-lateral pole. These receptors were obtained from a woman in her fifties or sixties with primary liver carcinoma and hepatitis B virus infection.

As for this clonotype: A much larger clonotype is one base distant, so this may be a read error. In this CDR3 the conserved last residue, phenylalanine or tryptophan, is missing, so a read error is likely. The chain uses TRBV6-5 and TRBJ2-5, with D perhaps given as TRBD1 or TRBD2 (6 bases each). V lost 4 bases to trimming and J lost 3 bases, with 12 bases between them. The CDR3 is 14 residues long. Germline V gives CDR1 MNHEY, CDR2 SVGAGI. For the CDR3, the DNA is TGTGCCAGCAGTTTCGGGGGCCGAGAAGAGACCCAGTACTCC. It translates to CASSFGGREETQYS.

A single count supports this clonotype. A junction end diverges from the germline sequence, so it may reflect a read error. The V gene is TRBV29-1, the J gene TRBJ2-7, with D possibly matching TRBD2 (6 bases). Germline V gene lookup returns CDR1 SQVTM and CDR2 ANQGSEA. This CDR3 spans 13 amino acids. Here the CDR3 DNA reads TGCAGCGTTCGGGGAGGAATTACCTACAAGCAGTACTTC. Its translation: CSVRGGITYKQYF.

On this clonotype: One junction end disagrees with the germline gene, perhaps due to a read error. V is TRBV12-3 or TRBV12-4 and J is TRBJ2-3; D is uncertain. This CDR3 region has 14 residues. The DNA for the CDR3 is TGTGTCAGCAGCTTTCAGGTTTGCCCAGATACGCAGTATTTT. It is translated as CVSSFQVCPDTQYF.

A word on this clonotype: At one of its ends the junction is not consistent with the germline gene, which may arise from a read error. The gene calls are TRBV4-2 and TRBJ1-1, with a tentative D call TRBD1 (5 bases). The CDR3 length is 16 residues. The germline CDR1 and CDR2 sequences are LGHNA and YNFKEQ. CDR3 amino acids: CASSLLEGRGGTEAFF. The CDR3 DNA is TGTGCCAGTAGCCTATTGGAAGGTCGGGGGGGCACTGAAGCTTTCTTT.

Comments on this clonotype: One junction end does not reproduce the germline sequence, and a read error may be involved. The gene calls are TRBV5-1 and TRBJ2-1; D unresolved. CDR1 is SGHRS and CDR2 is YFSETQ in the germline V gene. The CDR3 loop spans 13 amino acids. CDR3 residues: CAGSPLQRNEQFF. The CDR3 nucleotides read TGCGCCGGCAGCCCTCTACAGCGCAATGAGCAGTTCTTC.

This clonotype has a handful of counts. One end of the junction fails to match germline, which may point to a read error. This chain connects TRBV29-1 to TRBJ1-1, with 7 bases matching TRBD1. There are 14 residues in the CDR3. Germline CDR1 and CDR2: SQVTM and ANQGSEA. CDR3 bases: TGTAGCGCTGCCCGGGACAGAGAGAACACTGAAGCTTTCTTT. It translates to CSAARDRENTEAFF.

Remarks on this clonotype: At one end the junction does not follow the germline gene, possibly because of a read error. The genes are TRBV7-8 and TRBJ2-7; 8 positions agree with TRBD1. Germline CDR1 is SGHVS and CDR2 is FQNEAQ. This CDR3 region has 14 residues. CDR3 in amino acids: CANSIDRGPYEQYF. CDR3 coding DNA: TGTGCCAACAGTATCGACAGGGGCCCCTACGAGCAGTATTTC. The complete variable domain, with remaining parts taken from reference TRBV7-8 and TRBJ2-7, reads GAGVSQSPRYKVAKRGQDVALRCDPISGHVSLFWYQQALGQGPEFLTYFQNEAQLDKSGLPSDRFFAERPEGSVSTLKIQRTQQEDSAVYLCANSIDRGPYEQYFGPGTRLTVT.

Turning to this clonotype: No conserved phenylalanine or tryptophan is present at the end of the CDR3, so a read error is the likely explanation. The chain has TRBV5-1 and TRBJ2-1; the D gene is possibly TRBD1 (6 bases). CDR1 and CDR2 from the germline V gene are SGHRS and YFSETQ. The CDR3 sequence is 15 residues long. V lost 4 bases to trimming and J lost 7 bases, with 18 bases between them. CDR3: CASSHLQGLGNEQFL. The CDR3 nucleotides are TGCGCCAGCAGCCATCTACAGGGTTTAGGAAATGAGCAGTTCCTC.

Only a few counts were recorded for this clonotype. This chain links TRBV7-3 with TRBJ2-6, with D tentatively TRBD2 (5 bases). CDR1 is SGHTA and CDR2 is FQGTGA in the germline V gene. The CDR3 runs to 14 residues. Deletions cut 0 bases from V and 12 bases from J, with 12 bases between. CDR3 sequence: CASSLTTGSSVLTF. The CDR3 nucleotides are TGTGCCAGCAGCTTAACGACGGGGTCGAGCGTCCTGACTTTC.

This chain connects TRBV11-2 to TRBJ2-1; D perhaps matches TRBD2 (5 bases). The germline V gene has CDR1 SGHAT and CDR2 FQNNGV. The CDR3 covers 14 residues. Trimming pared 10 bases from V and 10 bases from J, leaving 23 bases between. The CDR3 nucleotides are TGTGCCATCGCTCCGGACTCGAGGTATAGGGAGCAGTTCTTC. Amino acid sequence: CAIAPDSRYREQFF.

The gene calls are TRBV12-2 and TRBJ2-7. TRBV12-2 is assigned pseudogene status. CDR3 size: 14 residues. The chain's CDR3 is CASRLAFLHYEQYF. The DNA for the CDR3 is TGTGCGAGTCGCTTAGCTTTTCTGCACTACGAGCAGTACTTC.

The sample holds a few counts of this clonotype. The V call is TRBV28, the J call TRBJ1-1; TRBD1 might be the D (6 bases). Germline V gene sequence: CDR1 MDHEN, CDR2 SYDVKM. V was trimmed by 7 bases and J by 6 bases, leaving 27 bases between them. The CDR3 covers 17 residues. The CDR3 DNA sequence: TGTGCCAGCACCATAGGGGGGGTTCAGGGGCAGCGCGCTGAAGCTTTCTTT. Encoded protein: CASTIGGVQGQRAEAFF. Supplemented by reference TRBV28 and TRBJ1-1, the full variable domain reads DVKVTQSSRYLVKRTGEKVFLECVQDMDHENMFWYRQDPGLGLRLIYFSYDVKMKEKGDIPEGYSVSREKKERFSLILESASTNQTSMYLCASTIGGVQGQRAEAFFGQGTRLTVV.

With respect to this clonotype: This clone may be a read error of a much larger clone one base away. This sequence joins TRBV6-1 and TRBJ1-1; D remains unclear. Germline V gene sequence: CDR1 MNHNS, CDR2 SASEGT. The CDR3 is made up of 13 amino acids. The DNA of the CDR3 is TGTGCCAGCAGTGCACAGCGAAACAGTGAAGCTTTCTTT. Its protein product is CASSAQRNSEAFF.

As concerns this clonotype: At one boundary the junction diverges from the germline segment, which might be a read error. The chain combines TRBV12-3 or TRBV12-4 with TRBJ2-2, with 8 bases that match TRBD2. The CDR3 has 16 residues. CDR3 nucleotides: TGTGCCAACAGTCCCAACAGCGGGAGACTGGGCGGGGAGCCGTTTTTT. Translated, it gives CANSPNSGRLGGEPFF.

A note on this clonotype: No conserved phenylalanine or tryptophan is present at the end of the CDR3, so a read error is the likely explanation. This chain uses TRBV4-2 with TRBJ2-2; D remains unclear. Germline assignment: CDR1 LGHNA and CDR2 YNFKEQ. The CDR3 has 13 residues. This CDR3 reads CPSSITGTGELFS. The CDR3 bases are TGTCCCAGCAGCATCACCGGGACCGGGGAGCTGTTTTCT.

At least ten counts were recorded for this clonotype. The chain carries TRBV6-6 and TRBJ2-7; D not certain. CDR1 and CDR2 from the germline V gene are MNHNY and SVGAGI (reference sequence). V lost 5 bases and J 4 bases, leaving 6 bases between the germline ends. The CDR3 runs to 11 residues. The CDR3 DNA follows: TGTGCCAGCAGTATCCGTTACGAGCAGTACTTC. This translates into CASSIRYEQYF.

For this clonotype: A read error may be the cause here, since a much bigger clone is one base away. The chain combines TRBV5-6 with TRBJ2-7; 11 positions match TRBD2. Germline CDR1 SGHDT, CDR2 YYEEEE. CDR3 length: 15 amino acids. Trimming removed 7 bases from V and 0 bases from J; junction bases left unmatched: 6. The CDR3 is CASGLLAGASYEQYF. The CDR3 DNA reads TGTGCCAGCGGCCTACTAGCGGGAGCCTCCTACGAGCAGTACTTC.

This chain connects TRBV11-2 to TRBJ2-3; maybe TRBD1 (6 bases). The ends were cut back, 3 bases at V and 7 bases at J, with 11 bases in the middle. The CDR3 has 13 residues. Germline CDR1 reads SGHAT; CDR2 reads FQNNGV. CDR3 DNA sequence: TGTGCCAGCAGCTTCATCGGGACACATACGCAGTATTTT. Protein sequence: CASSFIGTHTQYF.

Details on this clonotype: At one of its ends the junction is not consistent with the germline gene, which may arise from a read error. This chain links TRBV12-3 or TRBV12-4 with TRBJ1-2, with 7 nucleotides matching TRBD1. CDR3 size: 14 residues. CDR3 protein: CASSSDRFGYGDTF. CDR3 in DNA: TGTGCCAGCAGTTCGGACAGGTTTGGCTATGGCGACACCTTC.

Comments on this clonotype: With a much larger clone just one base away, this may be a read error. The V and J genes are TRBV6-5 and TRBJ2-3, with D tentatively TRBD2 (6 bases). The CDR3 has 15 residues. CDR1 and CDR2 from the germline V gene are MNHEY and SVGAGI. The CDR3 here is CVSTPGRGVTDTQYF. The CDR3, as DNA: TGTGTCAGCACCCCAGGGCGGGGTGTGACAGATACGCAGTATTTT.

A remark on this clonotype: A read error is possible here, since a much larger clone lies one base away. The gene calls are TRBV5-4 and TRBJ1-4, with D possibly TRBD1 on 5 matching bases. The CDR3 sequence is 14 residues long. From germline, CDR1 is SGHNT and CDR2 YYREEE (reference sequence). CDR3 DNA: TGTGCCAGAAGCTTGTCAGGGAACAATGAAAAACTGTTTTTT. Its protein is CARSLSGNNEKLFF.

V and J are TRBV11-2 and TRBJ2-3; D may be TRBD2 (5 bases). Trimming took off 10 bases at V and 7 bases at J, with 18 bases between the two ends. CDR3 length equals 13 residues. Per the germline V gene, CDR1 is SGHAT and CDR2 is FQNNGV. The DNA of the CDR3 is TGTGCCATCGGCCTGCGACGGGGTAATACGCAGTATTTT. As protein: CAIGLRRGNTQYF.

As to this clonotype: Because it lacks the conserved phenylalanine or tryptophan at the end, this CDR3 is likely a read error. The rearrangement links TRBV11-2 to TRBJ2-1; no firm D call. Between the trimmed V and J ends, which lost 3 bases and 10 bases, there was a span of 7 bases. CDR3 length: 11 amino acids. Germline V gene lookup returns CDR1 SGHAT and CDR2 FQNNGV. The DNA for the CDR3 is TGTGCCAGCAGCTTCGCCGGGGAGCAGTTCTCT. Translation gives CASSFAGEQFS.